The 6 T cell receptor beta chains given below trace back to one sample, sequenced in a study of CD8 T cells in Susac syndrome. With random hexamers, reverse transcription was performed on about 0.5 to 1 ug of RNA. TCRdb re-derived calls from the immunoSEQ multiplex PCR reads in MiXCR, one entry per CDR3 protein. The sample contains 40,000 to 60,000 distinct CDR3 sequences, 93% of which appear only once. The sample comprised CD8+ T cells from PBMCs. The receptor source for this set is a human donor with multiple sclerosis.

The CDR3 nucleotides are TGTGCCAGTAGCCGGGGAGCCTTAATAAGTCAGCCCCAGCATTTT. Translating it yields CASSRGALISQPQHF. The chain has TRBV19 and TRBJ1-5; no definite D call. V dropped 6 bases and J dropped 6 bases, with 18 bases sitting between them. The CDR3 consists of 15 residues. Germline values: CDR1 LNHDA, CDR2 SQIVND (reference sequence).

The chain has TRBV19 and TRBJ2-1; D call uncertain. CDR1 is LNHDA and CDR2 is SQIVND in the germline V gene (reference sequence). With 7 bases removed from V and 4 bases from J, the gap between germline ends came to 14 bases. The CDR3 is made up of 14 amino acids. CDR3: CASTQDPPYNEQFF. The CDR3 DNA reads as TGTGCCAGTACCCAAGATCCACCATACAATGAGCAGTTCTTC.

The rearrangement links TRBV27 to TRBJ2-7; D is undetermined. Per the germline V gene, CDR1 is MNHEY and CDR2 is SMNVEV (reference sequence). V was trimmed by 2 bases and J by 3 bases, leaving 5 bases between them. The CDR3 contains 12 residues. CDR3 sequence reads: CASSLIGYEQYF. The CDR3 DNA is TGTGCCAGCAGTTTAATTGGCTACGAGCAGTACTTC.

The V call is TRBV6-5, the J call TRBJ2-1; D gene unclear. V dropped 2 bases and J dropped 9 bases, with 11 bases sitting between them. Germline CDR1 MNHEY, CDR2 SVGAGI. The CDR3 is 13 residues long. The CDR3 loop is CASSYGLGSEQFF. The DNA for the CDR3 is TGTGCCAGCAGTTACGGGCTAGGCAGTGAGCAGTTCTTC.

This chain links TRBV7-8 with TRBJ2-1, with TRBD1 as a possible D gene (6 bases). V lost 3 bases and J 5 bases, leaving 32 bases between the germline ends. Germline V gives CDR1 SGHVS, CDR2 FQNEAQ. The CDR3 is 21 residues long. The CDR3 spells CASSFQIGTNRATWGNNEQFF. CDR3 nucleotide sequence: TGTGCCAGCAGCTTTCAAATCGGGACAAACAGGGCAACATGGGGTAACAATGAGCAGTTCTTC.

The chain combines TRBV6-1 with TRBJ2-5; 16 nucleotides line up with TRBD2. Per the germline V gene, CDR1 is MNHNS and CDR2 is SASEGT. The CDR3 runs 19 residues. J gave up 5 bases and V 7 bases, and 16 bases lay outside the gene matches. The CDR3 DNA is TGTGCCAGCACCGAGAGTCCCGGGACTAGCGGGGGGGCGGCGGAGACCCAGTACTTC. Translating gives CASTESPGTSGGAAETQYF.